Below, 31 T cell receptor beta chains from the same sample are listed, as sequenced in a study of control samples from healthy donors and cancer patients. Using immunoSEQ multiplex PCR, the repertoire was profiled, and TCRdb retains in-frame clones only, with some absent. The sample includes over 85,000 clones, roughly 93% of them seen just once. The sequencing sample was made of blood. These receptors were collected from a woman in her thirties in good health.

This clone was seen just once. CDR3 bases: TGTGCCAGCAGCCCCGGACAGGTCTACGAGCAGTACTTC. Translated: CASSPGQVYEQYF. The J gene is TRBJ2-7, the V gene TRBV7-9; 7 nucleotides match TRBD1. Trimming took 5 bases from V and 3 from J; bases not matched to a gene: 4. This CDR3 is built from 13 residues. Germline V CDR1 and CDR2: SEHNR, FQNEAQ (reference sequence).

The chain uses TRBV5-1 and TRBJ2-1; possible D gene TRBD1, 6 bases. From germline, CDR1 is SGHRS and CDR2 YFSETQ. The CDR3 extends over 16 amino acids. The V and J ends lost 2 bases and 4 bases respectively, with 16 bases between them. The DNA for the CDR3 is TGCGCCAGCAGCTTATCAGTAGGGGGATCTTACAATGAGCAGTTCTTC. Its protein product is CASSLSVGGSYNEQFF.

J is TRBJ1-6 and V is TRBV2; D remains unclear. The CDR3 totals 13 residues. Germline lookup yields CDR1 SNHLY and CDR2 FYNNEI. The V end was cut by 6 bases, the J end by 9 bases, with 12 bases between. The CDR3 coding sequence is TGTGCCAGCAGAGAGGTTCTGGGTTCACCCCTCCACTTT. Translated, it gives CASREVLGSPLHF.

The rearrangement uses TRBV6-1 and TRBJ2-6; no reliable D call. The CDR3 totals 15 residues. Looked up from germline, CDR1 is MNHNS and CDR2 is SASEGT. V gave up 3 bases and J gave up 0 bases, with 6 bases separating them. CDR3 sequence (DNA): TGTGCCAGCAGTGATTGGGCCTCTGGGGCCAACGTCCTGACTTTC. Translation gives CASSDWASGANVLTF.

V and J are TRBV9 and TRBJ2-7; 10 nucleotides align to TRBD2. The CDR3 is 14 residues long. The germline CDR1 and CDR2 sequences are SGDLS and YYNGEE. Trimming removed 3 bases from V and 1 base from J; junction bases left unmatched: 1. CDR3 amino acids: CASSATSGSYEQYF. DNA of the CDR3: TGTGCCAGCAGCGCGACTAGCGGGTCCTACGAGCAGTACTTC.

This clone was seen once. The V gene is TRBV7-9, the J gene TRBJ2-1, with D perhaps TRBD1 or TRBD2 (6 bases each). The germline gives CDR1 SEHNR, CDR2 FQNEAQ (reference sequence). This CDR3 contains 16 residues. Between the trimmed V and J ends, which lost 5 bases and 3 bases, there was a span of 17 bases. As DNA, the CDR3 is TGTGCCAGCAGCCCAAGTTCGGGGGCTCGCTACAATGAGCAGTTCTTC. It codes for CASSPSSGARYNEQFF.

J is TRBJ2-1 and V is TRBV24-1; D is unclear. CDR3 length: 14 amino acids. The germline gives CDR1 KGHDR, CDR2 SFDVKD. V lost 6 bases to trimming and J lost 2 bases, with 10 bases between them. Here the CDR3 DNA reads TGTGCCACCAGTTTGGCTGGCCCCTACAATGAGCAGTTCTTC. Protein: CATSLAGPYNEQFF.

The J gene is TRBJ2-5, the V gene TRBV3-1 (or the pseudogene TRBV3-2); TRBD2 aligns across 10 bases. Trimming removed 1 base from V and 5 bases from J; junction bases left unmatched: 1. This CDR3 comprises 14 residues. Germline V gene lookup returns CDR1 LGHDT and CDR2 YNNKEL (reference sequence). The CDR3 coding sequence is TGTGCCAGCAGCCAAGCAGCGGGAGGGGAGACCCAGTACTTC. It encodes CASSQAAGGETQYF.

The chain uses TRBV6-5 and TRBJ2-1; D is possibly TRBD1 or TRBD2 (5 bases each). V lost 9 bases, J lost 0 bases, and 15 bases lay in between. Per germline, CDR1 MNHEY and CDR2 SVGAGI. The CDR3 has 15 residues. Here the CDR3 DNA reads TGTGCCAGTAGTACAGGCCGGGGCTCCTACAATGAGCAGTTCTTC. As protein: CASSTGRGSYNEQFF.

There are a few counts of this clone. DNA for the CDR3: TGTGCCAGCAGTGAAGCGCAGGAGAACGAAGCTTTCTTT. This gives the protein CASSEAQENEAFF. The V call is TRBV6-1, the J call TRBJ1-1, with D unclear. CDR1 is MNHNS, CDR2 SASEGT, per germline. The CDR3 sequence is 13 residues long. Trimming removed 0 bases at V and 8 bases at J, with 10 bases between.

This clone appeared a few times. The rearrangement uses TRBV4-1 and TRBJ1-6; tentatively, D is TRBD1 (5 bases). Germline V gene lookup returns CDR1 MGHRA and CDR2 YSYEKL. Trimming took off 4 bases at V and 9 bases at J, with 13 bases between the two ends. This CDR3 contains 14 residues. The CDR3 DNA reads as TGCGCCAGCAGCCGCTCACCCGGGGGTTCACCCCTCCACTTT. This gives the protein CASSRSPGGSPLHF.

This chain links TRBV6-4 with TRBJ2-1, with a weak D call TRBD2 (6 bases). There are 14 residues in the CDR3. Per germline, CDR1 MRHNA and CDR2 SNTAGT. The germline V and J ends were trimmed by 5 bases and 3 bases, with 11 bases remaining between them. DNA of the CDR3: TGTGCCAGCAGTCCGGGACTGGACTACAATGAGCAGTTCTTC. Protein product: CASSPGLDYNEQFF.

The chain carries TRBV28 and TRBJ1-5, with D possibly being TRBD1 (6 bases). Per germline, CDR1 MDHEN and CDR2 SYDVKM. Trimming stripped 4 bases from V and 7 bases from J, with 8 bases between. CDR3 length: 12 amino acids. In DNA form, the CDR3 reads TGTGCCAGCAGTTACAGGGACCAGCCCCAGCATTTT. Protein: CASSYRDQPQHF. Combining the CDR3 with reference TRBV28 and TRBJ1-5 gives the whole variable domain DVKVTQSSRYLVKRTGEKVFLECVQDMDHENMFWYRQDPGLGLRLIYFSYDVKMKEKGDIPEGYSVSREKKERFSLILESASTNQTSMYLCASSYRDQPQHFGDGTRLSIL.

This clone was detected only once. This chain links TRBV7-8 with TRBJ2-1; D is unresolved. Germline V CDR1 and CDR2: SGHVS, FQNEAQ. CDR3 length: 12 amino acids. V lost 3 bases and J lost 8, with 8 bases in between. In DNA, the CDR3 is TGTGCCAGCAGCTTGACTTTGGATGAGCAGTTCTTC. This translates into CASSLTLDEQFF.

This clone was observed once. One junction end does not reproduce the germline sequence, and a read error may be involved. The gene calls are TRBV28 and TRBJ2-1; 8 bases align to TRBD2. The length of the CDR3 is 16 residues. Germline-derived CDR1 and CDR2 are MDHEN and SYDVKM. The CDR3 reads CASSLWLAGSHNEQFF. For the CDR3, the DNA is TGTGCCAGCAGTTTGTGGCTAGCGGGCTCCCACAATGAGCAGTTCTTC.

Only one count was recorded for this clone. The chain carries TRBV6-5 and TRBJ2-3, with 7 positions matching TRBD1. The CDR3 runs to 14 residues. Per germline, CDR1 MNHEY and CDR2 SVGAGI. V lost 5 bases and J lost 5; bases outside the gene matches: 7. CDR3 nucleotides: TGTGCCAGCAGTACACAGGGGTTTGGAGATACGCAGTATTTT. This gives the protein CASSTQGFGDTQYF.

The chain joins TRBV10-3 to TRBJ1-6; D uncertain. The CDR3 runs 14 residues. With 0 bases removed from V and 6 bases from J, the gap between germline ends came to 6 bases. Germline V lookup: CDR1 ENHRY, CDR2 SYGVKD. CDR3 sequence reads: CAISESSINSPLHF. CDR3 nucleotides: TGTGCCATCAGTGAGTCTTCCATTAATTCACCCCTCCACTTT.

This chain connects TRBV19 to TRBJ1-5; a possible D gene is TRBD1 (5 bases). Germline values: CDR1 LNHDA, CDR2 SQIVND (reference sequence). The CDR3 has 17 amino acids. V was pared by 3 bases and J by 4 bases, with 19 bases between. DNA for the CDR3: TGTGCCAGTAGTATCGGCGCAGGGAGGATAGCAAATCAGCCCCAGCATTTT. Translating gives CASSIGAGRIANQPQHF.

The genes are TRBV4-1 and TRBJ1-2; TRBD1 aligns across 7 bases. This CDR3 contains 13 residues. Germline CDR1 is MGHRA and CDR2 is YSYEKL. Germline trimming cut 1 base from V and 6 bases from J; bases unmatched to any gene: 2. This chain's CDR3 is CASSQVGTDGYTF. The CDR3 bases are TGCGCCAGCAGCCAAGTTGGGACAGATGGCTACACCTTC.

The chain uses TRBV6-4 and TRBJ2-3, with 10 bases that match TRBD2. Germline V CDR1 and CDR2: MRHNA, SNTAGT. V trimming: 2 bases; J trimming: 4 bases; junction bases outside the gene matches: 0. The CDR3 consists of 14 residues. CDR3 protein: CASSDTSGADTQYF. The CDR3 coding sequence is TGTGCCAGCAGTGACACTAGCGGGGCAGATACGCAGTATTTT.

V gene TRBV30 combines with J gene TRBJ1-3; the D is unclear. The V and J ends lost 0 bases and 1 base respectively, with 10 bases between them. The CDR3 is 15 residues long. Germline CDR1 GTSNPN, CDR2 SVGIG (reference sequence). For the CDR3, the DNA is TGTGCCTGGAGTGTACGATCCGGTTCTGGAAACACCATATATTTT. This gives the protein CAWSVRSGSGNTIYF. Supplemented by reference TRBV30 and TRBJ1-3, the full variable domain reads SQTIHQWPATLVQPVGSPLSLECTVEGTSNPNLYWYRQAAGRGLQLLFYSVGIGQISSEVPQNLSASRPQDRQFILSSKKLLLSDSGFYLCAWSVRSGSGNTIYFGEGSWLTVV.

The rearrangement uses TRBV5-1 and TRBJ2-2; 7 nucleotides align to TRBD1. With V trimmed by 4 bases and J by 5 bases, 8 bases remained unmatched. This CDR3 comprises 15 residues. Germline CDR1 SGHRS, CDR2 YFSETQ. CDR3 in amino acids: CASSPRQGVTGELFF. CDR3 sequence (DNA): TGCGCCAGCAGCCCCCGGCAGGGGGTGACCGGGGAGCTGTTTTTT.

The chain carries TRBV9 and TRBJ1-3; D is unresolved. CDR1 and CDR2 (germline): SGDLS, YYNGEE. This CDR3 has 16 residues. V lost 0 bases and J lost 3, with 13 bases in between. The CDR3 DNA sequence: TGTGCCAGCAGCGTAGAGGCAGTGTCTCATGGAAACACCATATATTTT. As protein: CASSVEAVSHGNTIYF.

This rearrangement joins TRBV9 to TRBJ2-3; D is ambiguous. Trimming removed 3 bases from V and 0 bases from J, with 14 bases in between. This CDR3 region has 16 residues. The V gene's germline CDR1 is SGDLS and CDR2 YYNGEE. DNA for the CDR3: TGTGCCAGCAGCGAAGGTTTCTCGACTAGCACAGATACGCAGTATTTT. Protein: CASSEGFSTSTDTQYF.

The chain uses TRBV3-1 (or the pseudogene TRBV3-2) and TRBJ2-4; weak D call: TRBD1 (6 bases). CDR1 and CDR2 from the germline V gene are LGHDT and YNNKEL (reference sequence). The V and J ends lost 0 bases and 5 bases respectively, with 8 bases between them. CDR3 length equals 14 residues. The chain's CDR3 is CASSQEGAQNIQYF. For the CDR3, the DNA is TGTGCCAGCAGCCAAGAGGGGGCCCAAAACATTCAGTACTTC.

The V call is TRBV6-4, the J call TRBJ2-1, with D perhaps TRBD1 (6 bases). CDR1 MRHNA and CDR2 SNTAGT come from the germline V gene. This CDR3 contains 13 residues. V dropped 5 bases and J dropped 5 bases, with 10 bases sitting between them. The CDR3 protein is CASSRQDNNEQFF. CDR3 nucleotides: TGTGCCAGCAGTAGACAGGATAACAATGAGCAGTTCTTC.

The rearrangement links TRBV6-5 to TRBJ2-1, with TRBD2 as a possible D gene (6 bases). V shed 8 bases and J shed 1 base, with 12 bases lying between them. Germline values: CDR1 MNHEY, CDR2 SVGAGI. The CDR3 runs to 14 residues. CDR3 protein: CASGGRESYNEQFF. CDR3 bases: TGTGCCAGCGGCGGGCGGGAATCCTACAATGAGCAGTTCTTC.

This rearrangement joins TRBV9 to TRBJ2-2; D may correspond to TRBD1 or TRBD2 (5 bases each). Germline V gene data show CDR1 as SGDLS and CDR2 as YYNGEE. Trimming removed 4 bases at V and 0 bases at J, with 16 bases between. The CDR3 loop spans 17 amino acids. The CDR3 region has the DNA TGTGCCAGCAGCTCCCCCCGCCGGGGCCCGAACACCGGGGAGCTGTTTTTT. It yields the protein CASSSPRRGPNTGELFF.

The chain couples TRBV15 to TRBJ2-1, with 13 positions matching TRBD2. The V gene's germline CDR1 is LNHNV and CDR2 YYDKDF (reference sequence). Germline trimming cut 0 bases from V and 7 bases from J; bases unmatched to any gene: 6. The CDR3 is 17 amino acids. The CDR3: CATSRDGGLAGWNEQFF. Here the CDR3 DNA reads TGTGCCACCAGCAGAGACGGGGGACTAGCGGGATGGAATGAGCAGTTCTTC.

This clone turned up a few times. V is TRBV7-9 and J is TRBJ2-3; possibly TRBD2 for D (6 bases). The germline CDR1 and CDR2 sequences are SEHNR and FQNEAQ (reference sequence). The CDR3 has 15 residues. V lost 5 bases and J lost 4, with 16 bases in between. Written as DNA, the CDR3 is TGTGCCAGCAGCCGAGTTGGAGGGGACGCAGATACGCAGTATTTT. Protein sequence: CASSRVGGDADTQYF. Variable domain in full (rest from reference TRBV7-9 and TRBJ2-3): DTGVSQNPRHKITKRGQNVTFRCDPISEHNRLYWYRQTLGQGPEFLTYFQNEAQLEKSRLLSDRFSAERPKGSFSTLEIQRTEQGDSAMYLCASSRVGGDADTQYFGPGTRLTVL.

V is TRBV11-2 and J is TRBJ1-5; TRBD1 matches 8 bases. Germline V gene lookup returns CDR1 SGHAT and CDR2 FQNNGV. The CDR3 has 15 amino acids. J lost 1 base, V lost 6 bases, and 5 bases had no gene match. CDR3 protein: CASSPTGGSNQPQHF. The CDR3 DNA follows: TGTGCCAGCAGTCCAACAGGGGGAAGCAATCAGCCCCAGCATTTT.